This T cell receptor beta chain comes out of a study of breast tumors, draining lymph nodes, adjacent tissues. The study's findings and limits: Tumor T cell lymph node origin was a supported hypothesis, not proven. Tumors had less TCR diversity than lymph nodes, more than nontumor tissue. Findings are consistent with lymph node origin and intratumoral expansion of most tumor T cells.

With 3 bases removed from V and 0 bases from J, the gap between germline ends came to 3 bases. CDR3 size: 14 residues. The sample holds a few counts of this clonotype. Its antigen is undetermined. Axillary draining lymph nodes of breast cancer patients supplied the node samples. TCRdb re-called the multiplex PCR reads with MiXCR, one entry per CDR3 protein. The sample contains hundreds of thousands of distinct CDR3 sequences, roughly 32% of which appear only once. Specimen: axillary lymph node tissue. This TCR derives from a female donor with breast cancer. Some clones in this sample may be carry-over from other donors' samples. This chain connects TRBV12-3 or TRBV12-4 to TRBJ2-6; D call uncertain. CDR3 sequence reads: CASSFASGANVLTF. For the CDR3, the DNA is TGTGCCAGCAGTTTCGCCTCTGGGGCCAACGTCCTGACTTTC.